This T cell receptor beta chain was retrieved from a study of CD8 T cells in ankylosing spondylitis. Study-wide results and caveats: Disease-linked clones proved CD8+ and comparatively uncommon in peripheral blood. Reportedly, disease-linked clones are significantly enriched in ankylosing spondylitis patients' matched synovial fluid.

For this clonotype: The antigen is undetermined.

The V gene's germline CDR1 is SQVTM and CDR2 ANQGSEA. The CDR3 totals 15 residues. Germline trimming cut 3 bases from V and 0 bases from J; bases unmatched to any gene: 5. Construction of TCR beta libraries was performed using quantitative 5'-RACE with molecular barcodes. Each CDR3 protein gets one entry after TCRdb re-called the 5' RACE reads with MiXCR. The sample lists 350,000 to 400,000 distinct CDR3 sequences, 20% seen once, with roughly 14% in the top ten. This TCR was recovered from a male donor with ankylosing spondylitis or in good health (not recorded which). J is TRBJ1-2 and V is TRBV29-1; 9 nucleotides line up with TRBD1. The sequencing input was blood, either unsorted or a sorted T cell fraction (not recorded which). The CDR3 region is CSVETGGTTNYGYTF. The CDR3 DNA follows: TGCAGCGTTGAGACAGGGGGAACAACTAACTATGGCTACACCTTC. Using reference TRBV29-1 and TRBJ1-2 for the parts outside the CDR3, the full variable domain is SAVISQKPSRDICQRGTSLTIQCQVDSQVTMMFWYRQQPGQSLTLIATANQGSEATYESGFVIDKFPISRPNLTFSTLTVSNMSPEDSSIYLCSVETGGTTNYGYTFGSGTRLTVV.